Shown below are 31 T cell receptor beta chains from a single sample sequenced in a study of blood T cell repertoires in COVID-19. Some clones are missing from TCRdb's copy, which holds only in-frame ones; the method was immunoSEQ multiplex PCR. The sample includes around 280,000 clones, about 90% of them seen just once. Sequences were obtained from peripheral blood. These receptors were obtained from a woman between 45 and 65 years old who had recovered from COVID-19.

CDR3 nucleotide sequence: TGTGCCAGCAGCGTAGTCGGGGAACCTGGCACAGATACGCAGTATTTT. Its protein is CASSVVGEPGTDTQYF. The rearrangement uses TRBV9 and TRBJ2-3; TRBD2 might be the D (5 bases). Germline CDR1 is SGDLS and CDR2 is YYNGEE. The ends were cut back, 0 bases at V and 1 base at J, with 12 bases in the middle. This CDR3 region has 16 residues.

The chain has TRBV19 and TRBJ1-2; the match to TRBD1 covers 9 bases. This CDR3 contains 15 residues. Germline CDR1 is LNHDA and CDR2 is SQIVND (reference sequence). V lost 5 bases and J lost 2; bases outside the gene matches: 6. Written as DNA, the CDR3 is TGTGCCAGTAGTGTGGACAGGGGCTCCAACTATGGCTACACCTTC. It yields the protein CASSVDRGSNYGYTF.

V and J are TRBV10-3 and TRBJ1-2, with D perhaps matching TRBD1 (5 bases). CDR3 length equals 11 residues. Germline values: CDR1 ENHRY, CDR2 SYGVKD. Trimming left V 3 bases short and J 14 bases short, with 13 bases between. The CDR3 here is CAISDPRVLTF. In nucleotides, the CDR3 is TGTGCCATCAGTGACCCCAGGGTATTAACCTTC.

A word on this clone: Other DNA sequences in this specimen translate into the identical CDR3. This chain links TRBV6-5 with TRBJ1-1; 9 positions match TRBD1. Germline CDR1 and CDR2: MNHEY and SVGAGI. The CDR3 consists of 12 residues. The V gene end was trimmed by 6 bases and the J gene end by 6 bases; junction bases not matched to a gene: 2. As DNA, the CDR3 is TGTGCCAGCAGACGGACAGGGGCTGAAGCTTTCTTT. Encoded protein: CASRRTGAEAFF.

The chain joins TRBV10-3 to TRBJ1-4; 9 bases are a match to TRBD1. The germline gives CDR1 ENHRY, CDR2 SYGVKD. This CDR3 spans 15 amino acids. With 5 bases clipped from V and 7 bases from J, the junction kept 8 bases outside the gene matches. The CDR3 DNA follows: TGTGCCATCAGTCCACGGACAGGGGTGGGTGAAAAACTGTTTTTT. It translates to CAISPRTGVGEKLFF.

The J gene is TRBJ1-2, the V gene TRBV4-3; D not resolved. This CDR3 spans 14 amino acids. V lost 0 bases and J 2 bases, leaving 7 bases between the germline ends. Germline V gene lookup returns CDR1 LGHNA and CDR2 YSLEER. The CDR3 loop is CASSQDIRNYGYTF. CDR3 in DNA: TGCGCCAGCAGCCAAGATATCCGGAACTATGGCTACACCTTC.

The chain has TRBV19 and TRBJ2-2; 9 bases match TRBD1. V lost 5 bases and J lost 9; bases outside the gene matches: 4. The CDR3 consists of 13 residues. CDR1 LNHDA and CDR2 SQIVND come from the germline V gene (reference sequence). CDR3 bases: TGTGCCAGTAGTTCGGACAGGGGTCGGGAGCTGTTTTTT. Its translation: CASSSDRGRELFF.

The V call is TRBV10-3, the J call TRBJ2-7, with 7 positions matching TRBD2. Germline assignment: CDR1 ENHRY and CDR2 SYGVKD. The length of the CDR3 is 16 residues. The ends lost 10 bases at V and 0 bases at J; junction bases unmatched: 15. Here the CDR3 reads CATAHPAGVSSYEQYF. DNA of the CDR3: TGTGCCACCGCGCATCCGGCGGGAGTTAGCTCCTACGAGCAGTACTTC.

The chain is built from TRBV5-1 and TRBJ2-7; possible D gene TRBD1, 5 bases. Germline V gene data show CDR1 as SGHRS and CDR2 as YFSETQ. The CDR3 has 14 amino acids. V lost 0 bases and J 4 bases, leaving 11 bases between the germline ends. The CDR3 DNA is TGCGCCAGCAGCTTGGATCCAGGGCGGTACGAGCAGTACTTC. It is translated as CASSLDPGRYEQYF.

V usage is TRBV9 and J usage is TRBJ1-2, with TRBD1 identical over 7 bases. There are 16 residues in the CDR3. The junction had 13 bases not matched to a gene; V was cut back by 4 bases and J by 4 bases. Germline CDR1 SGDLS, CDR2 YYNGEE. CDR3 residues: CASSRYERDSFYGYTF. The CDR3 DNA is TGTGCCAGCAGCCGATACGAAAGGGACAGCTTCTATGGCTACACCTTC. The entire variable domain, with the rest obtained from reference TRBV9 and TRBJ1-2, is as follows: DSGVTQTPKHLITATGQRVTLRCSPRSGDLSVYWYQQSLDQGLQFLIQYYNGEERAKGNILERFSAQQFPDLHSELNLSSLELGDSALYFCASSRYERDSFYGYTFGSGTRLTVV.

The CDR3 is CASSYSRGAEAFF. CDR3 bases: TGTGCCAGCAGTTACAGTAGGGGCGCTGAAGCTTTCTTT. V and J are TRBV6-6 and TRBJ1-1; tentatively, D is TRBD1 (5 bases). Per the germline V gene, CDR1 is MNHNY and CDR2 is SVGAGI (reference sequence). The CDR3 covers 13 residues. Trimming cost V 2 bases and J 6 bases, with 10 bases left between them.

The rearrangement links TRBV4-2 to TRBJ1-2, with D possibly matching TRBD1 (6 bases). The ends were cut back, 3 bases at V and 5 bases at J, with 16 bases in the middle. Germline-derived CDR1 and CDR2 are LGHNA and YNFKEQ. The CDR3 length is 15 residues. CDR3: CASSHHRDAGYGYTF. CDR3 sequence (DNA): TGTGCCAGCAGCCATCACAGGGATGCCGGGTATGGCTACACCTTC.

This clone was counted between two and nine times. J is TRBJ1-5 and V is TRBV27; D not resolved. Trimming removed 4 bases from V and 2 bases from J, with 15 bases in between. Looked up from germline, CDR1 is MNHEY and CDR2 is SMNVEV (reference sequence). The CDR3 contains 16 residues. The CDR3 spells CASSSAGMRGNQPQHF. The CDR3 nucleotides read TGTGCCAGCAGTTCGGCGGGGATGAGGGGCAATCAGCCCCAGCATTTT.

This clone was seen just once. This chain joins TRBV10-3 and TRBJ2-2; D possibly corresponds to TRBD2 (6 bases). The CDR3 contains 12 residues. The V end was cut by 6 bases, the J end by 9 bases, with 11 bases between. Germline V CDR1 and CDR2: ENHRY, SYGVKD. As DNA, the CDR3 is TGTGCCATCAGCGCTAGCGAGCGGGAGCTGTTTTTT. Translation gives CAISASERELFF.

The chain links TRBV6-5 to TRBJ1-2; perhaps TRBD1 as D (6 bases). V lost 9 bases, J lost 6 bases, and 8 bases lay in between. The CDR3 length is 10 residues. CDR1 is MNHEY and CDR2 is SVGAGI in the germline V gene. The CDR3 DNA reads as TGTGCCAGGTACAGGGATGGCTACACCTTC. It translates to CARYRDGYTF.

The chain's CDR3 is CASSLNRYGYTF. The CDR3 coding sequence is TGTGCCAGCAGTTTAAACAGATATGGCTACACCTTC. This sequence joins TRBV28 and TRBJ1-2; no definite D call. The germline V gene has CDR1 MDHEN and CDR2 SYDVKM. The CDR3 consists of 12 residues. V was trimmed by 2 bases and J by 5 bases, leaving 6 bases between them.

The chain combines TRBV6-5 with TRBJ1-4; no clear D. Trimming took 6 bases from V and 7 from J, leaving 12 bases between them. The germline gives CDR1 MNHEY, CDR2 SVGAGI. The CDR3 consists of 13 residues. The CDR3 coding sequence is TGTGCCAGCAGGCCCCGCAGAGGTGAAAAACTGTTTTTT. This sequence encodes CASRPRRGEKLFF.

The chain has TRBV6-5 and TRBJ2-5, with 7 bases that match TRBD2. This CDR3 has 14 residues. In germline, CDR1 is MNHEY, CDR2 SVGAGI. Trimming at V came to 2 bases and at J to 1 base, leaving 1 base not matched to a gene. The CDR3 coding sequence is TGTGCCAGCAGTTACACGGGGGGCCAAGAGACCCAGTACTTC. This encodes CASSYTGGQETQYF.

V gene TRBV5-1 combines with J gene TRBJ1-1; D perhaps matches TRBD1 (5 bases). Germline V gene lookup returns CDR1 SGHRS and CDR2 YFSETQ. The V end lost 8 bases, the J end lost 4 bases, and 15 bases lay between the germline ends. This CDR3 comprises 13 residues. This CDR3 is CASTLQGITEAFF. The CDR3 coding sequence is TGCGCCAGTACACTGCAGGGTATCACTGAAGCTTTCTTT.

V and J are TRBV2 and TRBJ2-2; TRBD1 matches 9 bases. Germline V gives CDR1 SNHLY, CDR2 FYNNEI. Trimming removed 5 bases from V and 4 bases from J; junction bases left unmatched: 8. This CDR3 is built from 16 residues. The CDR3 is CASSPGQGGATGELFF. Here the CDR3 DNA reads TGTGCCAGCAGTCCGGGACAGGGTGGGGCCACCGGGGAGCTGTTTTTT.

The V call is TRBV19, the J call TRBJ2-7; TRBD2 aligns across 10 bases. Per germline, CDR1 LNHDA and CDR2 SQIVND (reference sequence). The CDR3 contains 14 residues. With V trimmed by 4 bases and J by 1 base, 1 base remained unmatched. The CDR3 nucleotides are TGTGCCAGTAGTAATAGCGGGAGGTCCTACGAGCAGTACTTC. Protein: CASSNSGRSYEQYF.

The chain combines TRBV27 with TRBJ1-2; D call uncertain. CDR1 MNHEY and CDR2 SMNVEV come from the germline V gene (reference sequence). Trimming stripped 3 bases from V and 0 bases from J, with 8 bases between. The CDR3 is made up of 14 amino acids. The CDR3 loop reads CASSLRDPNYGYTF. The CDR3 nucleotides read TGTGCCAGCAGTTTGCGGGATCCTAACTATGGCTACACCTTC.

The CDR3 sequence is CASSSRDRGDGELFF. The CDR3, as DNA: TGCGCCAGCAGCTCCCGGGACAGGGGGGACGGGGAGCTGTTTTTT. V usage is TRBV5-1 and J usage is TRBJ2-2; 11 bases are shared with TRBD1. The CDR3 sequence is 15 residues long. V shed 3 bases, J shed 7 bases, and the junction held 5 bases outside the gene matches. From germline, CDR1 is SGHRS and CDR2 YFSETQ.

This clone was observed a single time. This chain uses TRBV16 with TRBJ1-5, with TRBD1 matching over 10 bases. Germline trimming cut 4 bases from V and 2 bases from J; bases unmatched to any gene: 17. This CDR3 spans 20 amino acids. Germline V gene data show CDR1 as KGHSY and CDR2 as FQNENV. The CDR3 protein is CASSRPTGTGVRFGNQPQHF. In nucleotides, the CDR3 is TGTGCCAGCAGCCGACCGACCGGGACAGGGGTCCGCTTCGGCAATCAGCCCCAGCATTTT. Together with reference TRBV16 and TRBJ1-5, the CDR3 gives the full variable domain: GEEVAQTPKHLVRGEGQKAKLYCAPIKGHSYVFWYQQVLKNEFKFLISFQNENVFDETGMPKERFSAKCLPNSPCSLEIQATKLEDSAVYFCASSRPTGTGVRFGNQPQHFGDGTRLSIL.

The chain joins TRBV2 to TRBJ2-3; perhaps TRBD2 as D (7 bases). V was pared by 5 bases and J by 5 bases, with 17 bases between. Germline loops: CDR1 SNHLY, CDR2 FYNNEI. The CDR3 has 15 residues. The CDR3 region has the DNA TGTGCCAGCAGTAAGGGGGGGGCAGCGGGAGATACGCAGTATTTT. Encoded protein: CASSKGGAAGDTQYF. Combining the CDR3 with reference TRBV2 and TRBJ2-3 gives the whole variable domain EPEVTQTPSHQVTQMGQEVILRCVPISNHLYFYWYRQILGQKVEFLVSFYNNEISEKSEIFDDQFSVERPDGSNFTLKIRSTKLEDSAMYFCASSKGGAAGDTQYFGPGTRLTVL.

The chain has TRBV3-1 (or the pseudogene TRBV3-2) and TRBJ2-5, with 7 bases that match TRBD1. After removal of 2 bases from V and 7 bases from J, the junction contained 10 bases not matched to a gene. Germline CDR1 reads LGHDT; CDR2 reads YNNKEL (reference sequence). The CDR3 has 15 amino acids. The CDR3 region is CASSQLSPGGSTQYF. CDR3 coding DNA: TGTGCCAGCAGCCAACTTAGCCCAGGGGGTTCGACCCAGTACTTC.

The rearrangement links TRBV27 to TRBJ1-5; D is perhaps TRBD1 (5 bases). Germline loops: CDR1 MNHEY, CDR2 SMNVEV (reference sequence). Trimming took 2 bases from V and 3 from J, leaving 11 bases between them. The CDR3 runs to 15 residues. The CDR3 loop reads CASSLEGANNQPQHF. CDR3 DNA sequence: TGTGCCAGCAGTTTAGAAGGGGCAAACAATCAGCCCCAGCATTTT.

V gene TRBV11-2 combines with J gene TRBJ2-2; no clear D. The V gene's germline CDR1 is SGHAT and CDR2 FQNNGV. The CDR3 runs 15 residues. Trimming left V 0 bases short and J 6 bases short, with 11 bases between. The CDR3 DNA sequence: TGTGCCAGCAGCTTAGACGGCGGCTACCCCGGGGAGCTGTTTTTT. Translation: CASSLDGGYPGELFF.

V usage is TRBV7-6 and J usage is TRBJ2-2, with 7 bases matching TRBD1. Germline CDR1 and CDR2: SGHVS and FNYEAQ. V was clipped by 4 bases and J by 6 bases; unmatched bases: 11. CDR3 length equals 16 residues. CDR3 residues: CASSYRSTGKAGELFF. The CDR3 DNA reads TGTGCCAGCAGCTATAGGTCGACAGGGAAGGCCGGGGAGCTGTTTTTT.

The chain uses TRBV30 and TRBJ1-3; TRBD1 agrees at 7 bases. The CDR3 extends over 14 amino acids. CDR1 and CDR2 (germline): GTSNPN, SVGIG (reference sequence). The V segment lost 5 bases and the J segment 0 bases; nucleotides outside the gene matches: 4. CDR3 nucleotide sequence: TGTGCCTGGCCTACAGGGGACTCTGGAAACACCATATATTTT. The encoded protein is CAWPTGDSGNTIYF. The variable domain in full, with the rest retrieved from reference TRBV30 and TRBJ1-3, is SQTIHQWPATLVQPVGSPLSLECTVEGTSNPNLYWYRQAAGRGLQLLFYSVGIGQISSEVPQNLSASRPQDRQFILSSKKLLLSDSGFYLCAWPTGDSGNTIYFGEGSWLTVV.

V and J are TRBV19 and TRBJ2-1; TRBD1 agrees at 10 bases. The germline V gene encodes CDR1 LNHDA and CDR2 SQIVND (reference sequence). The CDR3 sequence is 14 residues long. V dropped 4 bases and J dropped 10; count of bases not matched to a gene: 7. Here the CDR3 reads CASSTGTGVIEQFF. The CDR3 DNA sequence: TGTGCCAGTAGTACGGGGACAGGGGTCATCGAGCAGTTCTTC.